This TCR beta chain was identified during a study of regulatory T cells in long-lasting Graves disease. Overall study findings and caveats: Exclusively peripheral blood, rather than thyroid tissue, was studied. Repertoires from persistent disease leaned toward TRBV28, TRBJ1-2 and TRBJ2-5.

Germline V CDR1 and CDR2: LGHDT, YNNKEL (reference sequence). This CDR3 comprises 16 residues. This sample's time point: persistent/refractory GD, antithyroid drugs over 5 years with positive TRAb. The TCR library used RNA extracted from PBMCs. Recruitment took place at an endocrinology department in Xi'an, China. Arm-PCR with iRepertoire HTBI primers amplified the CDR3 regions for these TCR beta libraries. A single record per CDR3 protein comes from TCRdb applying MiXCR to the multiplex PCR reads. The sample holds 350,000 to 450,000 distinct CDR3 sequences; roughly 25% are singletons and the top ten take about 27%. Comment on this clonotype: Antigen: not known. At one end, the junction sequence differs from germline, possibly due to a read error.

The rearrangement links TRBV3-1 to TRBJ1-4; possible D gene TRBD1, 6 bases. The receptor comes from a woman in her thirties or forties with Graves disease. Sequencing was performed on peripheral blood mononuclear cells (PBMCs), taken when the disease was refractory, from a patient treated with antithyroid drugs. CDR3 in DNA: TGTGCCAGCAGCCAAGAGGGAGACAGGAGCAGCGAAAAACTGTCTTTT. Protein: CASSQEGDRSSEKLSF. Full variable domain (missing parts from reference TRBV3-1 and TRBJ1-4): DTAVSQTPKYLVTQMGNDKSIKCEQNLGHDTMYWYKQDSKKFLKIMFSYNNKELIINETVPNRFSPKSPDKAHLNLHINSLELGDSAVYFCASSQEGDRSSEKLSFGSGTQLSVL.